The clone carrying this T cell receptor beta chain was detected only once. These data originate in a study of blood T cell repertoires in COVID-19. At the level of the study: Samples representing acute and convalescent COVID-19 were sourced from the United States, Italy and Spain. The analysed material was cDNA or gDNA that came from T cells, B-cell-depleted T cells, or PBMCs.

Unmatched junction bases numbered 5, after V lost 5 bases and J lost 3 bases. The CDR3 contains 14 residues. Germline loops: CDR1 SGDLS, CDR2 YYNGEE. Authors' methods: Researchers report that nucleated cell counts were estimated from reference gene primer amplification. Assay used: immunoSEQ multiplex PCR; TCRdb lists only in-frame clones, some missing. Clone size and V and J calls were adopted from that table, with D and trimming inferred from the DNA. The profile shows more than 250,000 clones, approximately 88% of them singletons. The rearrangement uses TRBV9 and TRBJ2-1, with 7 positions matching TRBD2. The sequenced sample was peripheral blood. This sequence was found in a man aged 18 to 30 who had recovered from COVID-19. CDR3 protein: CASSQWGGYNEQFF. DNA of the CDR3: TGTGCCAGCAGTCAATGGGGGGGCTACAATGAGCAGTTCTTC.